This T cell receptor (beta chain) was observed in a study of beta chain features in type 1 diabetes. Whole-study results and caveats: The naive, central memory and Treg TCRB repertoires showed an apparent similarity that was greater among patients than among healthy donors. Among all four CD4+ subsets, Type 1 diabetes patients had TCRB CDR3s that were moderately but significantly shorter.

Reverse transcription of all isolated RNA meant that expressed TCRB transcripts were sequenced. Naive, central memory and regulatory T cell samples averaged around 4 million immunoSEQ reads each. Here immunoSEQ multiplex PCR was the method, and the copy in TCRdb shows in-frame clones only, minus some. Of under 950,000 clones listed, 17% are singletons. This clone was seen more than once but under ten times. What it recognizes is unknown. The CDR3 has 17 amino acids. The V gene end was trimmed by 4 bases and the J gene end by 0 bases; junction bases not matched to a gene: 9. Germline assignment: CDR1 LNHDA and CDR2 SQIVND (reference sequence).

This TCR was sampled from a woman under 30 in good health. The chain employs TRBV19 and TRBJ2-3; 8 bases are a match to TRBD2. The sequenced sample consisted of naive CD4+ T cells from blood. The CDR3 loop reads CASSKGGGRTSTDTQYF. DNA of the CDR3: TGTGCCAGTAGTAAAGGCGGCGGGAGGACTAGCACAGATACGCAGTATTTT.